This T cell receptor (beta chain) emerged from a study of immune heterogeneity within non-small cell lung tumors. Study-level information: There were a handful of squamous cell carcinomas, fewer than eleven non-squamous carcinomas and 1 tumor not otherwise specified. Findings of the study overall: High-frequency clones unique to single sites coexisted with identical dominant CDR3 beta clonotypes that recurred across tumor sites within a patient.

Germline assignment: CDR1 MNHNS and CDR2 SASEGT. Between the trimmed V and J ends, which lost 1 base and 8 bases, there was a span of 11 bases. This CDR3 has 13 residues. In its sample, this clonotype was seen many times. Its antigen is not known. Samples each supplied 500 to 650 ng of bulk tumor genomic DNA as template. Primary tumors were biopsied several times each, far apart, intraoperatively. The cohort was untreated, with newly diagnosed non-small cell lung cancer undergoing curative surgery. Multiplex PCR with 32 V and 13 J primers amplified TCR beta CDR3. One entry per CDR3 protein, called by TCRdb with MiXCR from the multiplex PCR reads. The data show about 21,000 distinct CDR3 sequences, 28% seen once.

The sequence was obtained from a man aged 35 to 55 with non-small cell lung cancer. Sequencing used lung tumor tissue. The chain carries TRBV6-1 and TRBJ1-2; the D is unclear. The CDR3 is CASSEGPPTGYTF. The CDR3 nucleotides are TGTGCCAGCAGTGAAGGCCCCCCGACGGGCTACACCTTC.